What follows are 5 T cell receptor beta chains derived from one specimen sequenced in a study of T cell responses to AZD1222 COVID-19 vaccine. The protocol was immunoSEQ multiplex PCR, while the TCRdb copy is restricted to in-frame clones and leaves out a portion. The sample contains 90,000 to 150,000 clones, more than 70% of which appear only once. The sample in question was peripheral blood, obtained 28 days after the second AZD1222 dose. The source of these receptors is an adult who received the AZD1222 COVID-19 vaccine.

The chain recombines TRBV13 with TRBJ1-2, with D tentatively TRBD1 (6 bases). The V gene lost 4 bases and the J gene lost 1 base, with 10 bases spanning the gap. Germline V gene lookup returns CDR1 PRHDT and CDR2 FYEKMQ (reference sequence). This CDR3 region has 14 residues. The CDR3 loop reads CASSYVQGNYGYTF. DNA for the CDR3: TGTGCCAGCAGCTACGTACAGGGTAACTATGGCTACACCTTC.

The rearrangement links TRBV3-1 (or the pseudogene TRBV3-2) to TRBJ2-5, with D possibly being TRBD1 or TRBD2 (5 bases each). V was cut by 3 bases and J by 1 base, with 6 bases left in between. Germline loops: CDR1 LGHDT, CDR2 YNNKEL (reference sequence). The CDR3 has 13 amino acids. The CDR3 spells CASSQGVQETQYF. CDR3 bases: TGTGCCAGCAGCCAGGGGGTCCAAGAGACCCAGTACTTC.

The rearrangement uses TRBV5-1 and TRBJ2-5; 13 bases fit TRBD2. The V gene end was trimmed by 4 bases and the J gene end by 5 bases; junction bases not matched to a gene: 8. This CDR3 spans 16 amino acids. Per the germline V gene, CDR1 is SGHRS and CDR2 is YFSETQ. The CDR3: CASSAAGTSGMETQYF. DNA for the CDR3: TGCGCCAGCAGCGCCGCCGGGACTAGCGGGATGGAGACCCAGTACTTC.

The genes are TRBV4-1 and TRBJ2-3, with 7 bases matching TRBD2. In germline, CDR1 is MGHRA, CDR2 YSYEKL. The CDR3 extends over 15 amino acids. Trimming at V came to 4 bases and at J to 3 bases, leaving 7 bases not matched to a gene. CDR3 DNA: TGCGCCAGCAGCCCCACGCTAGCGGCAACAGATACGCAGTATTTT. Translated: CASSPTLAATDTQYF.

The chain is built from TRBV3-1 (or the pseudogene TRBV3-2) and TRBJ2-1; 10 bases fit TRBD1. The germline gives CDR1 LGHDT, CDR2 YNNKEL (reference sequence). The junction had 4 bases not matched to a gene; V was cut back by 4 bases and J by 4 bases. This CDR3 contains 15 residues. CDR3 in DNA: TGTGCCAGCAGCCTCCGGGACAGGGGTTACAATGAGCAGTTCTTC. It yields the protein CASSLRDRGYNEQFF.